This T cell receptor (beta chain) was obtained from a study of cytomegalovirus exposure and HLA in healthy donors. Study background: In a later analysis, it was reported that the roughly 120 validation repertoires had been produced on the same platform as the 500 to 750 repertoires belonging to the first cohort.

Study conclusions and caveats: Within the approximately 130 validation repertoires, first-cohort TCR clusters tended to co-occur, according to a later analysis.

As for this clone: What it binds is unknown.

TCRdb's table, derived via immunoSEQ multiplex PCR, lists solely in-frame clones and lacks some. Counted here are some 48,000 clones, 94% occurring once; the ten biggest clones make up around 8%. The germline V gene encodes CDR1 SGHRS and CDR2 YFSETQ. Trimming removed 1 base from V and 2 bases from J; junction bases left unmatched: 2. This CDR3 comprises 15 residues. This rearrangement joins TRBV5-1 to TRBJ1-4; 7 nucleotides align to TRBD1. Sequenced sample: PBMCs. The TCR sequence derives from a woman between 18 and 30 years old in good health and CMV-seropositive. The CDR3 is CASSLLQGTNEKLFF. The CDR3 coding sequence is TGCGCCAGCAGCTTGTTACAGGGGACTAATGAAAAACTGTTTTTT.